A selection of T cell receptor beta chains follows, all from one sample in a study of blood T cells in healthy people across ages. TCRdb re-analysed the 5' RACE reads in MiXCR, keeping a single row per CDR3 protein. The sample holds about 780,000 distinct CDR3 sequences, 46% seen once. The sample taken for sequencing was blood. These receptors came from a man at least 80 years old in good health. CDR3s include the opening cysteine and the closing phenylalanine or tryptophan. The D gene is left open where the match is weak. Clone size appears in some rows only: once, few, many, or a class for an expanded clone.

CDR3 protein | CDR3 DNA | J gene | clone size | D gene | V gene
CASSPGQESSYNEQFF | TGCGCCAGCAGCCCAGGACAGGAGAGCTCCTACAATGAGCAGTTCTTC | TRBJ2-1 | . | TRBD1 | TRBV5-1
CASSLAGTPYNEQFF | TGTGCCAGCAGTTTGGCGGGGACACCCTACAATGAGCAGTTCTTC | TRBJ2-1 | many | . | TRBV28
CASSLIGLTDTQYF | TGTGCCAGCAGCTTGATCGGCTTAACAGATACGCAGTATTTT | TRBJ2-3 | . | . | TRBV7-2
CASSYLGRGGNEQFF | TGTGCCAGCAGTTACTTGGGCCGGGGGGGCAATGAGCAGTTCTTC | TRBJ2-1 | . | TRBD2 | TRBV7-2
CASSLLAVTNTGELFF | TGCGCCAGCAGCTTGCTAGCGGTTACGAACACCGGGGAGCTGTTTTTT | TRBJ2-2 | . | TRBD2 | TRBV5-1
CASSSLRGQGEQYF | TGTGCCAGCAGCTCCTTAAGGGGACAGGGAGAGCAGTACTTC | TRBJ2-7 | few | TRBD1 | TRBV7-9
CAWNQGSNTLYEQYF | TGTGCCTGGAACCAGGGGAGTAATACTTTATACGAGCAGTACTTC | TRBJ2-7 | . | . | TRBV30
CASRRLDTGELFF | TGTGCCAGCAGAAGACTCGACACCGGGGAGCTGTTTTTT | TRBJ2-2 | . | . | TRBV25-1
CASRRSQETQYF | TGCGCCAGCAGGCGATCACAAGAGACCCAGTACTTC | TRBJ2-5 | . | . | TRBV5-1
CASSSTAYGYTF | TGTGCCAGCAGTTCGACGGCTTATGGCTACACCTTC | TRBJ1-2 | . | . | TRBV28
CSTRETELQGTQYF | TGCAGTACTAGAGAAACAGAGCTCCAAGGGACCCAGTACTTC | TRBJ2-5 | . | . | TRBV20-1
CASSLDTVSSYTF | TGCGCCAGCAGCTTGGATACGGTCTCAAGCTACACCTTC | TRBJ1-2 | . | . | TRBV5-1
CASSATGSWGETQYF | TGTGCCAGCAGCGCAACCGGGTCTTGGGGAGAGACCCAGTACTTC | TRBJ2-5 | . | . | TRBV7-2
CSVATGTVSSEQYF | TGCAGCGTAGCTACCGGGACAGTGTCCTCGGAGCAGTACTTC | TRBJ2-7 | . | TRBD1 | TRBV29-1